This T cell receptor (beta chain) came from a study of T cells after yellow fever vaccination. Looking at the study overall: Fractions low in cell number were prepared with SMART-Seq v4 Ultra Low Input. Study-level points and caveats: Any FACS-sorted repertoire could hold abundant clonotypes that contaminate it from the bulk population. The booster response re-showed most primary clones: around 96% CD4, over 80% CD8.

This clonotype has a handful of counts. What it binds is unknown. Germline trimming cut 0 bases from V and 4 bases from J; bases unmatched to any gene: 3. Germline CDR1 is LGHNA and CDR2 is YSLEER. The CDR3 loop spans 16 amino acids. The authors made TCR cDNA by 5'RACE template switching, adding a universal primer site and UMIs. From the 5' RACE reads, TCRdb called clonotypes with MiXCR, one entry per CDR3 protein. The repertoire includes around 320,000 distinct CDR3 sequences, under 9% of them detected once, and approximately 3.3% sits in the top ten. The rearrangement uses TRBV4-3 and TRBJ2-1; 10 nucleotides agree with TRBD2. This clonotype was sampled from a young man who received the YFV17D yellow fever vaccine. The specimen comprised CD4+ T cells sorted from PBMCs, sampled 5 days after the yellow fever booster vaccination. CDR3 coding DNA: TGCGCCAGCAGCCAAGACCGAGCGGGGGGGTACAATGAGCAGTTCTTC. It yields the protein CASSQDRAGGYNEQFF.